One sample yielded the 32 T cell receptor beta chains listed below, sequenced in a study of cytomegalovirus exposure and HLA in healthy donors. The PCR ran on 60 Vbeta and 13 Jbeta primers. Repertoires were generated with immunoSEQ multiplex PCR, while TCRdb's copy carries only in-frame clones and drops some. The data show approximately 140,000 clones, around 84% seen once. Sequenced input: PBMCs. The receptors derive from a man aged 35 to 55 in good health and CMV-seropositive.

This chain links TRBV29-1 with TRBJ2-3; D is undetermined. The germline CDR1 and CDR2 sequences are SQVTM and ANQGSEA. Trimming left V 2 bases short and J 4 bases short, with 13 bases between. This CDR3 spans 14 amino acids. CDR3 coding DNA: TGCAGCGTTGAAAAGGCAGGTTTGGCAGATACGCAGTATTTT. Translation gives CSVEKAGLADTQYF.

This clone is labeled medium-sized (0.01 to 0.1%). The chain links TRBV7-8 to TRBJ1-3; no reliable D call. V was cut by 5 bases and J by 2 bases, with 10 bases left in between. Germline V lookup: CDR1 SGHVS, CDR2 FQNEAQ. This CDR3 is 14 amino acids long. The CDR3 is CASSAQAAGNTIYF. The DNA of the CDR3 is TGTGCCAGCAGCGCTCAAGCGGCTGGAAACACCATATATTTT.

This chain connects TRBV7-3 to TRBJ2-1, with 7 bases that match TRBD2. The germline gives CDR1 SGHTA, CDR2 FQGTGA. CDR3 length: 13 amino acids. Trimming removed 5 bases from V and 7 bases from J; junction bases left unmatched: 5. The CDR3 DNA sequence: TGTGCCAGCAGCGGGCGGGGGATTAATGAGCAGTTCTTC. Encoded protein: CASSGRGINEQFF.

The chain employs TRBV7-8 and TRBJ2-5; 12 nucleotides line up with TRBD1. The V gene end was trimmed by 5 bases and the J gene end by 5 bases; junction bases not matched to a gene: 12. This CDR3 is 17 amino acids long. The germline gives CDR1 SGHVS, CDR2 FQNEAQ. The CDR3 spells CASSPRPRDRGPETQYF. The CDR3 DNA sequence: TGTGCCAGCAGCCCACGCCCCCGGGACAGGGGGCCTGAGACCCAGTACTTC. The variable domain in full, with the rest retrieved from reference TRBV7-8 and TRBJ2-5, is GAGVSQSPRYKVAKRGQDVALRCDPISGHVSLFWYQQALGQGPEFLTYFQNEAQLDKSGLPSDRFFAERPEGSVSTLKIQRTQQEDSAVYLCASSPRPRDRGPETQYFGPGTRLLVL.

Only one count was recorded for this clone. V and J are TRBV28 and TRBJ2-1; perhaps TRBD1 as D (6 bases). This CDR3 spans 16 amino acids. V dropped 5 bases and J dropped 0 bases, with 14 bases sitting between them. From germline, CDR1 is MDHEN and CDR2 SYDVKM. CDR3 DNA: TGTGCCAGCAGTGTCCTGGGGGCGGGCTCCTACAATGAGCAGTTCTTC. Its translation: CASSVLGAGSYNEQFF.

In this sample, this clone turned up a few times. The genes are TRBV11-2 and TRBJ2-5, with 11 positions matching TRBD1. Germline CDR1 is SGHAT and CDR2 is FQNNGV. V lost 8 bases, J lost 5 bases, and 10 bases stayed unmatched. The CDR3 sequence is 15 residues long. CDR3 bases: TGTGCCAGCGGGAAAGGGACAGGGGGATGGGAGACCCAGTACTTC. It specifies CASGKGTGGWETQYF.

The rearrangement links TRBV25-1 to TRBJ1-2, with a possible D match to TRBD1 (5 bases). The CDR3 totals 14 residues. CDR1 is MGHDK and CDR2 is SYGVNS in the germline V gene. The V gene lost 1 base and the J gene lost 7 bases, with 13 bases spanning the gap. This chain's CDR3 is CASSEFLGGTGYTF. CDR3 nucleotides: TGTGCCAGCAGTGAATTCCTGGGGGGTACTGGCTACACCTTC.

In this sample, this clone turned up a few times. This chain links TRBV11-2 with TRBJ1-2, with TRBD1 matching over 11 bases. CDR3 size: 14 residues. The V gene end was trimmed by 8 bases and the J gene end by 4 bases; junction bases not matched to a gene: 6. The germline V gene has CDR1 SGHAT and CDR2 FQNNGV. Here the CDR3 reads CASGSGTGGYGYTF. CDR3 coding DNA: TGTGCCAGCGGCTCCGGGACAGGGGGCTATGGCTACACCTTC.

The chain has TRBV2 and TRBJ1-4; no firm D call. This CDR3 is 15 amino acids long. Germline loops: CDR1 SNHLY, CDR2 FYNNEI. The germline V and J ends were trimmed by 6 bases and 4 bases, with 15 bases remaining between them. CDR3: CASSSTQWVNEKLFF. The CDR3 DNA is TGTGCCAGCAGCTCTACACAGTGGGTTAATGAAAAACTGTTTTTT.

The V gene is TRBV12-5, the J gene TRBJ2-1, with 8 bases that match TRBD2. The CDR3 has 17 amino acids. CDR1 LGHNT and CDR2 FRNRAP come from the germline V gene. With V trimmed by 6 bases and J by 5 bases, 15 bases remained unmatched. This CDR3 reads CASGTPRTSIRDNEQFF. The CDR3 bases are TGTGCTAGTGGAACTCCGAGGACTAGCATCCGAGACAATGAGCAGTTCTTC.

The J gene is TRBJ2-7, the V gene TRBV6-5; TRBD2 matches 8 bases. CDR3 length: 16 residues. The junction had 4 bases not matched to a gene; V was cut back by 0 bases and J by 0 bases. CDR1 and CDR2 from the germline V gene are MNHEY and SVGAGI. The CDR3 nucleotides are TGTGCCAGCAGTTACTCGATTAGCGGGGCCTCCTACGAGCAGTACTTC. Encoded protein: CASSYSISGASYEQYF.

The chain couples TRBV9 to TRBJ1-2, with 8 nucleotides matching TRBD1. J was trimmed by 4 bases and V by 0 bases; bases with no gene match: 11. This CDR3 is built from 17 residues. The germline gives CDR1 SGDLS, CDR2 YYNGEE. The CDR3 spells CASSVAPAGTGAYGYTF. DNA for the CDR3: TGTGCCAGCAGCGTAGCCCCCGCCGGGACAGGAGCCTATGGCTACACCTTC.

The rearrangement links TRBV7-9 to TRBJ2-5, with D possibly being TRBD2 (6 bases). With 6 bases removed from V and 4 bases from J, the gap between germline ends came to 21 bases. This CDR3 spans 16 amino acids. Germline V gene sequence: CDR1 SEHNR, CDR2 FQNEAQ (reference sequence). For the CDR3, the DNA is TGTGCCAGCAGTTACCCCTCAGGGAGGTCAGGAGAGACCCAGTACTTC. This codes for CASSYPSGRSGETQYF.

The chain uses TRBV27 and TRBJ1-1; tentatively, D is TRBD1 (6 bases). V was pared by 3 bases and J by 1 base, with 12 bases between. This CDR3 has 15 amino acids. Germline CDR1 reads MNHEY; CDR2 reads SMNVEV (reference sequence). The CDR3, as DNA: TGTGCCAGCAGTTTCGGGCCACAGGGGAACACTGAAGCTTTCTTT. Translating gives CASSFGPQGNTEAFF.

This chain joins TRBV28 and TRBJ1-4; possible D gene TRBD1, 5 bases. CDR3 length: 15 amino acids. Trimming took 7 bases from V and 7 from J, leaving 19 bases between them. Germline CDR1 is MDHEN and CDR2 is SYDVKM. CDR3 in DNA: TGTGCCAGCAACGGCCGCGGGGCCAGCGGTGAAAAACTGTTTTTT. It translates to CASNGRGASGEKLFF.

The chain couples TRBV7-8 to TRBJ2-7; tentatively, D is TRBD1 (6 bases). Germline V lookup: CDR1 SGHVS, CDR2 FQNEAQ. This CDR3 is built from 13 residues. V was clipped by 7 bases and J by 3 bases, with 13 bases between them. In DNA, the CDR3 is TGTGCCAGCACCCCAGGGGCCGTCTACGAGCAGTACTTC. The encoded protein is CASTPGAVYEQYF.

V usage is TRBV18 and J usage is TRBJ1-3, with D maybe TRBD1 (5 bases). The length of the CDR3 is 17 residues. Trimming pared 0 bases from V and 2 bases from J, leaving 14 bases between. The germline CDR1 and CDR2 sequences are KGHSH and LQKENI. This CDR3 reads CASSPPRYTGAGNTIYF. The DNA for the CDR3 is TGTGCCAGCTCACCACCGAGGTACACGGGGGCTGGAAACACCATATATTTT. Looking up the rest from reference TRBV18 and TRBJ1-3 gives the full variable domain: NAGVMQNPRHLVRRRGQEARLRCSPMKGHSHVYWYRQLPEEGLKFMVYLQKENIIDESGMPKERFSAEFPKEGPSILRIQQVVRGDSAAYFCASSPPRYTGAGNTIYFGEGSWLTVV.

Only a few counts were recorded for this clone. The chain carries TRBV2 and TRBJ2-5; 8 bases are a match to TRBD2. The J call may not be correct, given that the DNA end is closer to TRBJ2-7. Per germline, CDR1 SNHLY and CDR2 FYNNEI. The CDR3 runs to 16 residues. The CDR3 sequence: CASSPTEAGGMNEQYF. CDR3 nucleotides: TGTGCCAGCAGCCCAACGGAGGCGGGAGGTATGAACGAGCAGTACTTC.

V and J are TRBV28 and TRBJ2-3, with TRBD2 matching 9 bases. V lost 4 bases to trimming and J lost 5 bases; unmatched junction nucleotides: 16. The CDR3 spans 18 residues. Germline V gene sequence: CDR1 MDHEN, CDR2 SYDVKM. In DNA form, the CDR3 reads TGTGCCAGCAGTTCCCCTCGGCGGATAGCGGGAGATGAAGATACGCAGTATTTT. Translated: CASSSPRRIAGDEDTQYF.

The chain is built from TRBV7-2 and TRBJ1-1, with TRBD1 as a possible D gene (6 bases). The CDR3 has 15 amino acids. Trimming removed 2 bases at V and 3 bases at J, with 13 bases between. Germline V gene lookup returns CDR1 SGHTA and CDR2 FQGNSA. The CDR3 sequence: CASSLSAGAYTEAFF. The DNA for the CDR3 is TGTGCCAGCAGCTTATCGGCAGGGGCGTACACTGAAGCTTTCTTT.

The V gene is TRBV7-2, the J gene TRBJ2-5; D is unresolved. The DNA end lines up better with TRBJ2-7; the J call may be wrong. The CDR3 has 11 amino acids. Germline CDR1 reads SGHTA; CDR2 reads FQGNSA. The CDR3 bases are TGTGCCAGTGCTTGGGGCTACGAGCAGTACTTC. Translated, it gives CASAWGYEQYF.

The CDR3 loop is CASSQDYGGSGELFF. The DNA of the CDR3 is TGCGCCAGCAGCCAAGATTACGGGGGGTCAGGGGAGCTGTTTTTT. The rearrangement joins TRBV4-3 to TRBJ2-2, with TRBD2 identical over 7 bases. CDR3 length equals 15 residues. The J segment lost 8 bases and the V segment lost 0 bases, leaving 6 bases of the junction unmatched. CDR1 is LGHNA, CDR2 YSLEER, per germline.

The chain combines TRBV4-3 with TRBJ2-3; D might be TRBD1 (5 bases). The CDR3 has 16 amino acids. Germline CDR1 and CDR2: LGHNA and YSLEER. Trimming removed 0 bases from V and 3 bases from J, with 13 bases in between. CDR3 in amino acids: CASSQDRQSLTDTQYF. Written as DNA, the CDR3 is TGCGCCAGCAGCCAAGATCGACAGTCCCTGACAGATACGCAGTATTTT.

The rearrangement links TRBV30 to TRBJ1-5; 10 bases are a match to TRBD1. CDR3 length: 14 residues. The germline gives CDR1 GTSNPN, CDR2 SVGIG (reference sequence). After removal of 2 bases from V and 8 bases from J, the junction contained 6 bases not matched to a gene. The CDR3 loop is CAWSRGTGVKPQHF. Here the CDR3 DNA reads TGTGCCTGGAGTAGGGGGACAGGGGTTAAGCCCCAGCATTTT.

This chain connects TRBV5-6 to TRBJ2-5; 14 bases align to TRBD2. CDR1 and CDR2 (germline): SGHDT, YYEEEE. Trimming at V came to 1 base and at J to 4 bases, leaving 6 bases not matched to a gene. This CDR3 is built from 17 residues. CDR3 sequence reads: CASSLTGLAGGRETQYF. The CDR3 bases are TGTGCCAGCAGCTTGACTGGACTAGCGGGAGGAAGAGAGACCCAGTACTTC.

The J gene is TRBJ2-3, the V gene TRBV5-8; TRBD2 matches 9 bases. Trimming took 4 bases from V and 0 from J; bases not matched to a gene: 9. The CDR3 consists of 17 residues. Germline V gives CDR1 SGHTS, CDR2 YDEGEE. The CDR3 DNA is TGTGCCAGCAGCCACACGGGACTAGCCTATAGCACAGATACGCAGTATTTT. As protein: CASSHTGLAYSTDTQYF.

This clone showed up just a few times. V is TRBV5-1 and J is TRBJ2-1; the D gene is possibly TRBD1 (5 bases). Germline V lookup: CDR1 SGHRS, CDR2 YFSETQ. The length of the CDR3 is 16 residues. The V gene lost 1 base and the J gene lost 8 bases, with 19 bases spanning the gap. CDR3 in amino acids: CASSLNFYKGFDEQFF. CDR3 nucleotides: TGCGCCAGCAGCTTGAATTTTTATAAGGGGTTTGATGAGCAGTTCTTC.

The genes are TRBV5-6 and TRBJ2-2; TRBD1 agrees at 8 bases. Germline CDR1 is SGHDT and CDR2 is YYEEEE. V was pared by 4 bases and J by 3 bases, with 8 bases of the junction left unmatched. The CDR3 contains 16 residues. CDR3 loop: CASSHKTGADTGELFF. CDR3 DNA: TGTGCCAGCAGCCATAAGACAGGGGCCGACACCGGGGAGCTGTTTTTT.

This clone has a handful of counts. The CDR3 spells CASNKQGRTEAFF. DNA of the CDR3: TGTGCCAGCAATAAACAGGGGAGGACTGAAGCTTTCTTT. This sequence joins TRBV25-1 and TRBJ1-1; 7 nucleotides align to TRBD1. Per the germline V gene, CDR1 is MGHDK and CDR2 is SYGVNS. Trimming at V came to 7 bases and at J to 5 bases, leaving 7 bases not matched to a gene. The length of the CDR3 is 13 residues.

The V and J genes are TRBV7-8 and TRBJ1-2; perhaps TRBD1 as D (5 bases). Trimming pared 4 bases from V and 7 bases from J, leaving 16 bases between. In germline, CDR1 is SGHVS, CDR2 FQNEAQ. The CDR3 covers 14 residues. The DNA of the CDR3 is TGTGCCAGCAGCTCGCCCCCGGGACTTGCTGGCTACACCTTC. Its protein is CASSSPPGLAGYTF.

This clone came up a few times. The chain is built from TRBV27 and TRBJ2-2; 7 nucleotides agree with TRBD2. The CDR3 has 17 residues. Germline CDR1 reads MNHEY; CDR2 reads SMNVEV (reference sequence). J lost 6 bases, V lost 2 bases, and 12 bases had no gene match. The CDR3 protein is CASSLRRELIGAGELFF. CDR3 DNA: TGTGCCAGCAGTTTAAGGCGGGAGTTGATTGGGGCCGGGGAGCTGTTTTTT.

The V and J genes are TRBV29-1 and TRBJ1-1; D unclear. This CDR3 is 14 amino acids long. Germline-derived CDR1 and CDR2 are SQVTM and ANQGSEA. Trimming shortened V by 7 bases and J by 4 bases, and 19 bases separated the two germline ends. The CDR3 DNA is TGCAGCGCATCGCGAGCGGAAAACCCCACTGAAGCTTTCTTT. Encoded protein: CSASRAENPTEAFF.